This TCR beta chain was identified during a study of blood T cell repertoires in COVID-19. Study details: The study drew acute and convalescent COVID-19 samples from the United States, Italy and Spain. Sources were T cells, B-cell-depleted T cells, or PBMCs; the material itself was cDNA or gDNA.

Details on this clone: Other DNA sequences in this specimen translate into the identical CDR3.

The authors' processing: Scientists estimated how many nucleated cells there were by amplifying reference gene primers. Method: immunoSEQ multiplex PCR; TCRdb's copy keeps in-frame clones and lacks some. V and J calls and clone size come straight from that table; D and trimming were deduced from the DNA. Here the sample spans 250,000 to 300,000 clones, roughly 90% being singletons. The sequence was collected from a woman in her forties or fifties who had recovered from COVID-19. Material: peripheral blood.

The CDR3 nucleotides are TGTGCCACCAGTGATTTCGTCGAGACCCAGTACTTC. It specifies CATSDFVETQYF. The chain is built from TRBV24-1 and TRBJ2-5; the D is unclear. Trimming left V 1 base short and J 5 bases short, with 4 bases between. CDR1 is KGHDR, CDR2 SFDVKD, per germline. This CDR3 spans 12 amino acids.